The 20 T cell receptor beta chains given below trace back to one sample, sequenced in a study of OX40 agonist ivuxolimab in advanced cancers. Generated by immunoSEQ multiplex PCR, the TCRdb table keeps only in-frame clones and is missing some. Of tens of thousands of clones in the sample, 90% to 95% are singletons; the top ten hold more than 0.4%. Specimen: CD4+ or CD8+ T cells sorted from blood, collected in a trial of the OX40 agonist ivuxolimab. The receptor source for this set is an adult with an advanced solid tumor such as melanoma, head and neck, liver or kidney cancer.

The chain has TRBV13 and TRBJ2-7, with D possibly matching TRBD2 (6 bases). Trimming cost V 2 bases and J 1 base, with 12 bases left between them. CDR1 and CDR2 from the germline V gene are PRHDT and FYEKMQ (reference sequence). CDR3 size: 15 residues. CDR3 nucleotide sequence: TGTGCCAGCAGCTTATATCCTGCGGGGTCCTACGAGCAGTACTTC. Its protein product is CASSLYPAGSYEQYF.

This clone was counted between two and nine times. The rearrangement joins TRBV30 to TRBJ1-1; D not resolved. V lost 4 bases and J 3 bases, leaving 9 bases between the germline ends. CDR3 length: 12 amino acids. CDR1 and CDR2 from the germline V gene are GTSNPN and SVGIG (reference sequence). In DNA, the CDR3 is TGTGCCTGGACCACCGTTTACACTGAAGCTTTCTTT. Residues: CAWTTVYTEAFF.

This clone was counted a single time. The rearrangement links TRBV7-2 to TRBJ2-2; tentatively, D is TRBD2 (7 bases). From germline, CDR1 is SGHTA and CDR2 FQGNSA. The CDR3 length is 16 residues. V was pared by 6 bases and J by 5 bases, with 19 bases between. The CDR3 bases are TGTGCCAGCAGATCAGGCGCGGGGGCGGGTACCGGGGAGCTGTTTTTT. Translating gives CASRSGAGAGTGELFF.

This chain joins TRBV2 and TRBJ2-7; 8 bases fit TRBD2. The germline V gene encodes CDR1 SNHLY and CDR2 FYNNEI. CDR3 length: 14 amino acids. V shed 4 bases, J shed 3 bases, and the junction held 5 bases outside the gene matches. The CDR3 loop is CASSGSLADYEQYF. In DNA, the CDR3 is TGTGCCAGCAGTGGCTCACTAGCGGACTACGAGCAGTACTTC.

The chain uses TRBV28 and TRBJ1-2; D gene uncertain. CDR1 MDHEN and CDR2 SYDVKM come from the germline V gene. The CDR3 sequence is 12 residues long. Trimming pared 6 bases from V and 8 bases from J, leaving 13 bases between. CDR3 sequence (DNA): TGTGCCAGCAGCCCCGTAGATGGGGGCTACACCTTC. Residues: CASSPVDGGYTF.

The rearrangement uses TRBV27 and TRBJ2-7; tentative D call: TRBD1 (6 bases). CDR3 size: 13 residues. Germline V gene data show CDR1 as MNHEY and CDR2 as SMNVEV (reference sequence). Trimming took off 6 bases at V and 8 bases at J, with 17 bases between the two ends. The CDR3 DNA is TGTGCCAGCAGACCGACCGGACAGACGAAGCAGTACTTC. As protein: CASRPTGQTKQYF.

This sequence joins TRBV7-6 and TRBJ2-5; no reliable D call. Matching the DNA end better, TRBJ2-7 makes the J call doubtful. The V gene's germline CDR1 is SGHVS and CDR2 FNYEAQ. The CDR3 length is 15 residues. The CDR3 sequence is CASSLGAGPLYEQYF. CDR3 in DNA: TGTGCCAGCAGCTTAGGGGCTGGACCCCTCTACGAGCAGTACTTC.

The gene calls are TRBV5-1 and TRBJ2-3, with D hard to call. CDR1 SGHRS and CDR2 YFSETQ come from the germline V gene. The CDR3 sequence is 12 residues long. Trimming left V 7 bases short and J 3 bases short, with 9 bases between. CDR3 bases: TGCGCCAGCCTGGACGTAACAGATACGCAGTATTTT. The encoded protein is CASLDVTDTQYF.

The V call is TRBV5-4, the J call TRBJ2-7; perhaps TRBD1 as D (6 bases). The CDR3 has 14 residues. Germline lookup yields CDR1 SGHNT and CDR2 YYREEE (reference sequence). V was cut by 0 bases and J by 5 bases, with 12 bases left in between. The CDR3 nucleotides are TGTGCCAGCAGCTTGGCCTACAGGGTGCACGAGCAGTACTTC. Its protein product is CASSLAYRVHEQYF.

In this sample, this clone turned up a few times. The genes are TRBV5-1 and TRBJ1-1; D is unclear. Between the trimmed V and J ends, which lost 4 bases and 1 base, there was a span of 8 bases. The CDR3 is 13 residues long. CDR1 is SGHRS, CDR2 YFSETQ, per germline. The chain's CDR3 is CASSGQTNTEAFF. CDR3 nucleotides: TGCGCCAGCAGCGGTCAGACGAACACTGAAGCTTTCTTT.

The chain carries TRBV10-2 and TRBJ2-7, with 12 bases matching TRBD2. The CDR3 length is 15 residues. Germline V gene data show CDR1 as WSHSY and CDR2 as SAAADI. With 4 bases clipped from V and 3 bases from J, the junction kept 4 bases outside the gene matches. The CDR3 region has the DNA TGCGCCAGCAGTGGGGTGGGACTAGCGGGCTACGAGCAGTACTTC. Its protein product is CASSGVGLAGYEQYF.

This clone was detected a few times. This chain links TRBV12-5 with TRBJ1-1, with D unclear. This CDR3 contains 13 residues. Germline V gives CDR1 LGHNT, CDR2 FRNRAP. V lost 3 bases, J lost 3 bases, and 8 bases lay in between. Here the CDR3 reads CASGLWTYTEAFF. The CDR3 region has the DNA TGTGCTAGTGGTTTATGGACTTACACTGAAGCTTTCTTT. Together with reference TRBV12-5 and TRBJ1-1, the CDR3 gives the full variable domain: DARVTQTPRHKVTEMGQEVTMRCQPILGHNTVFWYRQTMMQGLELLAYFRNRAPLDDSGMPKDRFSAEMPDATLATLKIQPSEPRDSAVYFCASGLWTYTEAFFGQGTRLTVV.

This sequence joins TRBV7-8 and TRBJ2-7; maybe TRBD1 (5 bases). Deletions cut 0 bases from V and 0 bases from J, with 12 bases between. Germline V gene lookup returns CDR1 SGHVS and CDR2 FQNEAQ. The CDR3 covers 16 residues. The CDR3 loop reads CASSLAGGQTSYEQYF. The CDR3 DNA reads as TGTGCCAGCAGCTTAGCTGGCGGACAAACCTCCTACGAGCAGTACTTC.

The chain recombines TRBV10-3 with TRBJ2-1; 16 bases are shared with TRBD2. The germline gives CDR1 ENHRY, CDR2 SYGVKD. The CDR3 consists of 17 residues. The V segment lost 7 bases and the J segment 1 base; nucleotides outside the gene matches: 4. CDR3 amino acids: CAITGTSGRESYNEQFF. Written as DNA, the CDR3 is TGTGCCATCACCGGGACTAGCGGGAGGGAGTCCTACAATGAGCAGTTCTTC.

The chain combines TRBV19 with TRBJ2-1; TRBD2 aligns across 10 bases. V lost 3 bases and J lost 5; bases outside the gene matches: 1. The CDR3 has 14 residues. Per the germline V gene, CDR1 is LNHDA and CDR2 is SQIVND (reference sequence). This CDR3 is CASSISGGHNEQFF. The CDR3 bases are TGTGCCAGTAGTATTAGCGGGGGGCACAATGAGCAGTTCTTC. Supplemented by reference TRBV19 and TRBJ2-1, the full variable domain reads DGGITQSPKYLFRKEGQNVTLSCEQNLNHDAMYWYRQDPGQGLRLIYYSQIVNDFQKGDIAEGYSVSREKKESFPLTVTSAQKNPTAFYLCASSISGGHNEQFFGPGTRLTVL.

This clone was detected once. The V gene is TRBV29-1, the J gene TRBJ2-7, with TRBD1 matching over 7 bases. The CDR3 is 13 residues long. The ends lost 8 bases at V and 2 bases at J; junction bases unmatched: 9. Germline V gene data show CDR1 as SQVTM and CDR2 as ANQGSEA. DNA of the CDR3: TGCAGCTATAAAGGGGGCCTGCCCTACGAGCAGTACTTC. It is translated as CSYKGGLPYEQYF.

This clone was seen a handful of times. The chain couples TRBV6-1 to TRBJ1-2, with D possibly TRBD1 on 6 matching bases. From germline, CDR1 is MNHNS and CDR2 SASEGT. The V end was cut by 4 bases, the J end by 3 bases, with 15 bases between. The length of the CDR3 is 15 residues. CDR3 sequence: CASSGQTGSDYGYTF. The CDR3 region has the DNA TGTGCCAGCAGTGGGCAGACAGGTAGCGACTATGGCTACACCTTC.

The chain has TRBV4-1 and TRBJ2-5, with 16 bases identical to TRBD2. CDR3 size: 20 residues. The junction had 8 bases not matched to a gene; V was cut back by 0 bases and J by 1 base. Germline V CDR1 and CDR2: MGHRA, YSYEKL. The DNA of the CDR3 is TGCGCCAGCAGCCAAGAACCGGGACTAGCGGGAGGGGGAGGCCAAGAGACCCAGTACTTC. This codes for CASSQEPGLAGGGGQETQYF.

J is TRBJ2-2 and V is TRBV5-1; no clear D. This CDR3 has 14 residues. Trimming removed 5 bases at V and 0 bases at J, with 8 bases between. Germline-derived CDR1 and CDR2 are SGHRS and YFSETQ. In nucleotides, the CDR3 is TGCGCCAGCAGTTCCCCGTCGAACACCGGGGAGCTGTTTTTT. Its translation is CASSSPSNTGELFF.

The chain has TRBV5-5 and TRBJ1-1; D gene unclear. CDR3 length: 13 residues. Looked up from germline, CDR1 is SGHKS and CDR2 is YYEKEE (reference sequence). V dropped 3 bases and J dropped 1 base, with 7 bases sitting between them. CDR3 bases: TGTGCCAGCAGCTCGAGACGGAACACTGAAGCTTTCTTT. Protein product: CASSSRRNTEAFF. The complete variable domain, with remaining parts taken from reference TRBV5-5 and TRBJ1-1, reads DAGVTQSPTHLIKTRGQQVTLRCSPISGHKSVSWYQQVLGQGPQFIFQYYEKEERGRGNFPDRFSARQFPNYSSELNVNALLLGDSALYLCASSSRRNTEAFFGQGTRLTVV.